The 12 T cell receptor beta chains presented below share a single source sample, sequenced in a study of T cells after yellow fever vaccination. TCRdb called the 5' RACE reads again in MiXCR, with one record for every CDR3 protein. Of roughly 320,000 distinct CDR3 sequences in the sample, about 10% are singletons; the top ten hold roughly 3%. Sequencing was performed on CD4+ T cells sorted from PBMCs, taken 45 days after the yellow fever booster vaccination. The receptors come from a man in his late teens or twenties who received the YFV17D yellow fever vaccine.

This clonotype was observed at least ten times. This CDR3 reads CSAQGGNQPQHF. The CDR3 DNA follows: TGCAGTGCACAGGGGGGCAATCAGCCCCAGCATTTT. The rearrangement links TRBV20-1 to TRBJ1-5; TRBD1 matches at 8 bases. The V and J ends lost 6 bases and 2 bases, in that order; junction bases with no gene match: 0. Germline CDR1 reads DFQATT; CDR2 reads SNEGSKA (reference sequence). The CDR3 is made up of 12 amino acids.

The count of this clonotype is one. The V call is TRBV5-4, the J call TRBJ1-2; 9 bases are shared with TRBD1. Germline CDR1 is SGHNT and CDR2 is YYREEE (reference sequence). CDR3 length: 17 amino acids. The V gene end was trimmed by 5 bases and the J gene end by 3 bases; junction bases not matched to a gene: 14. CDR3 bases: TGTGCCAGCAGAAAAGGACAGGGGATTGGTCGGGACTATGGCTACACCTTC. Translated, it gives CASRKGQGIGRDYGYTF.

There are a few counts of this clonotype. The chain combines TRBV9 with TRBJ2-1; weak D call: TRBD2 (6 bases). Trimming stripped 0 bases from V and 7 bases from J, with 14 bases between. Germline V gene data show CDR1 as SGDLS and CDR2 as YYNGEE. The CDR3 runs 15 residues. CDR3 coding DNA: TGTGCCAGCAGCGTAGCCGGGAGTAGCTTAAATGAGCAGTTCTTC. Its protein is CASSVAGSSLNEQFF.

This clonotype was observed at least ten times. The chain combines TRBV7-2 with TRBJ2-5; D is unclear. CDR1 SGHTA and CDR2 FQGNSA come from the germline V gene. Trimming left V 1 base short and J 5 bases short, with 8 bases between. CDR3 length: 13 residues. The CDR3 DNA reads TGTGCCAGCAGCTTAGACTATAGCGAGACCCAGTACTTC. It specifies CASSLDYSETQYF.

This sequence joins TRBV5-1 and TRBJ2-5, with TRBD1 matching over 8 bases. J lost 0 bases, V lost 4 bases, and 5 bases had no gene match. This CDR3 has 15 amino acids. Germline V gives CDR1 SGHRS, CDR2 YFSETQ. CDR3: CASSQGQGDQETQYF. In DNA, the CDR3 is TGCGCCAGCAGCCAAGGACAGGGAGACCAAGAGACCCAGTACTTC.

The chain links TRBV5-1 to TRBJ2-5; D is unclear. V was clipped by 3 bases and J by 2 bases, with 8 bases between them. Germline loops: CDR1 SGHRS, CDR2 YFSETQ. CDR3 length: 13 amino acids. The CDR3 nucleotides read TGCGCCAGCAGCTCCTCATTTCAAGAGACCCAGTACTTC. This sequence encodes CASSSSFQETQYF.

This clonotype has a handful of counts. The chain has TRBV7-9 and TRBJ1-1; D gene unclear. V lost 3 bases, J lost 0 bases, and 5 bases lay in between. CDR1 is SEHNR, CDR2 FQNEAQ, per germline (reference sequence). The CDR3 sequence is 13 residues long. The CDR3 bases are TGTGCCAGCAGCTTCGATATGAACACTGAAGCTTTCTTT. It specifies CASSFDMNTEAFF.

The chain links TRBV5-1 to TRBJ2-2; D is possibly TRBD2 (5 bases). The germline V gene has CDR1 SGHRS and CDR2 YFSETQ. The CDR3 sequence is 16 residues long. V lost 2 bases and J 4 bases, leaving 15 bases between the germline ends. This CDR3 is CASSFQPAGSTGELFF. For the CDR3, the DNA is TGCGCCAGCAGCTTCCAGCCCGCGGGCTCCACCGGGGAGCTGTTTTTT.

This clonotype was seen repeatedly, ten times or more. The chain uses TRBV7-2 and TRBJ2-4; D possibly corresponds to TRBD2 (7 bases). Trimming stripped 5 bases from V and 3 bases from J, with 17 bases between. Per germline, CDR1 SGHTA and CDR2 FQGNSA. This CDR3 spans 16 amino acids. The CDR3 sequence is CASSHHTGRDKNIQYF. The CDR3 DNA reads TGTGCCAGCAGCCATCATACAGGGAGGGACAAAAACATTCAGTACTTC.

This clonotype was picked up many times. The CDR3 DNA reads as TGCGCCAGCAGTGAGGGGTCCGAGCAGTACTTC. Protein: CASSEGSEQYF. The chain recombines TRBV5-1 with TRBJ2-7; D is possibly TRBD1 or TRBD2 (5 bases each). This CDR3 contains 11 residues. CDR1 is SGHRS, CDR2 YFSETQ, per germline. Trimming removed 5 bases at V and 6 bases at J, with 9 bases between.

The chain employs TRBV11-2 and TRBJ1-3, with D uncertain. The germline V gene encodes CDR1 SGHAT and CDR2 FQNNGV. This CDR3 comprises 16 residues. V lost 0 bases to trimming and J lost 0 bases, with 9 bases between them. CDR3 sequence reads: CASSLERGFSGNTIYF. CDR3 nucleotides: TGTGCCAGCAGCTTAGAGCGTGGGTTCTCTGGAAACACCATATATTTT.

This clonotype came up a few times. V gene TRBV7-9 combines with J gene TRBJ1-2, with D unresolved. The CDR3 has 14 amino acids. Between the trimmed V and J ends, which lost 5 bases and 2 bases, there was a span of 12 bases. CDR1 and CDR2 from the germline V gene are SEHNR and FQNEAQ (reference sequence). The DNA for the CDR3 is TGTGCCAGCAGCCCTCCGGTGGTCAACTATGGCTACACCTTC. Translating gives CASSPPVVNYGYTF.